This TCR beta chain was observed in a study of blood T cell repertoires in COVID-19. For the study at large: Sites in the United States, Italy and Spain provided acute and convalescent COVID-19 samples. T cells, B-cell-depleted T cells, or PBMCs supplied cDNA or gDNA.

This clone was seen a handful of times. The same CDR3 arises from other DNA sequences in this sample as well. In the study's own analysis: Quantification of nucleated cells was approximated via reference gene primer amplification. Clones were read by immunoSEQ multiplex PCR, and TCRdb kept only the in-frame ones, dropping some. That table supplies the V and J calls and clone size; D and trimming were determined from the DNA. The data hold 130,000 to 150,000 clones, with 81% observed a single time. The sequence came from a human donor in a cohort sampled during active COVID-19. The sample comprised peripheral blood.

The CDR3 sequence: CASSAQGSGANVLTF. CDR3 coding DNA: TGTGCCAGCAGCGCGCAGGGCTCTGGGGCCAACGTCCTGACTTTC. The chain combines TRBV9 with TRBJ2-6, with D possibly matching TRBD1 (5 bases). The CDR3 is 15 residues long. Per the germline V gene, CDR1 is SGDLS and CDR2 is YYNGEE. Trimming pared 3 bases from V and 0 bases from J, leaving 7 bases between.